The TCR beta chain described here comes from a study of identical twins. The donors were all healthy and Caucasian. CDR3 length equals 14 residues. Germline trimming cut 4 bases from V and 5 bases from J; bases unmatched to any gene: 8. Germline CDR1 and CDR2: SQVTM and ANQGSEA. TCRdb analysed the 5' RACE reads with MiXCR anew, one entry per CDR3 protein. This sample carries more than 600,000 distinct CDR3 sequences, roughly 18% of them seen once, and the ten largest clones take around 13%. This sample also appeared in a second study, on T cells expressing NK-cell markers.

The sequencing sample was made of PBMCs. The source of this sequence is a woman between 18 and 29 years old in good health. V is TRBV29-1 and J is TRBJ2-3; 8 bases are a match to TRBD1. CDR3 region: CSVVVDRGGDTQYF. CDR3 bases: TGCAGCGTTGTGGTCGACAGGGGAGGAGATACGCAGTATTTT.